This T cell receptor (beta chain) stems from a study of blood T cell repertoires in COVID-19. This study enrolled people aged about 18 to 100 from approximately 25 US geographic areas. Exposed study participants had met a COVID-19 case within 2 weeks before entry. Using immunoSEQ multiplex PCR, the repertoire was profiled, and TCRdb retains in-frame clones only, with some absent. The sample lists 300,000 to 400,000 clones; more than 85% were seen once. The CDR3 sequence is 17 residues long. The germline CDR1 and CDR2 sequences are SGHRS and YFSETQ. The J segment lost 4 bases and the V segment lost 2 bases, leaving 10 bases of the junction unmatched.

This clonotype was sampled from a young woman who had been exposed to COVID-19. The sequenced sample was PBMCs or T cells enriched from blood (not recorded which). The chain employs TRBV5-1 and TRBJ2-3; 10 bases match TRBD1. CDR3 amino acids: CASSLYGTGDDADTQYF. The CDR3, as DNA: TGCGCCAGCAGCTTATATGGGACAGGGGACGATGCAGATACGCAGTATTTT.